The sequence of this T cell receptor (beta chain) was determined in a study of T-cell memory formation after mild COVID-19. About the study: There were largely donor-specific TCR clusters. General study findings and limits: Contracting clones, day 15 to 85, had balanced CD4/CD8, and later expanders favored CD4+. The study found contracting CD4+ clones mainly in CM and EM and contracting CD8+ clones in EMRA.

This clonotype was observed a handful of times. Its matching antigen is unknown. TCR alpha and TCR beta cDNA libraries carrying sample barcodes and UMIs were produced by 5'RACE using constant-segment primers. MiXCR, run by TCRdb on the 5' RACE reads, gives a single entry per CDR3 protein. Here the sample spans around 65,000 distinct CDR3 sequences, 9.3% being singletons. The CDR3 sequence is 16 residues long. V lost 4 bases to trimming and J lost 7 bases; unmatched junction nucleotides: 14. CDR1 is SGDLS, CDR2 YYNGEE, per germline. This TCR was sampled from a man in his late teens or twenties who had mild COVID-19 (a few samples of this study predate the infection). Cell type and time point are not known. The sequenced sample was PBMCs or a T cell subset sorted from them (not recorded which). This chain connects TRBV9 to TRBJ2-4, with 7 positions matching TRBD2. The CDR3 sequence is CASSPVAGVLGNIQYF. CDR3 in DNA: TGTGCCAGCAGCCCGGTGGCGGGGGTCCTTGGGAACATTCAGTACTTC.